The sequence of this T cell receptor (beta chain) was determined in a study of shared clonotypes between healthy human individuals. Study outcomes and limitations: The study found lower generation probabilities in non-shared clonotypes than in those shared by all four donors.

Germline lookup yields CDR1 KGHSH and CDR2 LQKENI. The CDR3 runs 15 residues. With 3 bases clipped from V and 2 bases from J, the junction kept 6 bases outside the gene matches. As regards this clone: Its antigen is unknown. In the same sample, other DNA sequences code for this CDR3.

Those who donated were healthy HIV-negative adults, with no recent acute infections or vaccinations reported. Both subsets, CD45RA+ naive and CD45RA-negative memory, were split from the CD4+ cells. Researchers divided each subset's genomic DNA evenly across several immunoSEQ plates. Data came from immunoSEQ multiplex PCR; TCRdb stores just in-frame clones and leaves some out. The data contain some 1 million clones, approximately 70% of them singletons. This sequence originates from a man younger than 35 in good health. The chain joins TRBV18 to TRBJ1-1; 7 bases match TRBD1. The specimen was memory CD4+ T cells sorted from blood. Subset of the sample: CD45RA-negative fraction. The CDR3 loop is CASSPGGQLNTEAFF. DNA of the CDR3: TGTGCCAGCTCACCCGGGGGACAGTTAAACACTGAAGCTTTCTTT.